Sequencing of this TCR beta chain was carried out in a study of T cell responses to AZD1222 COVID-19 vaccine. This table comes from immunoSEQ multiplex PCR, and its TCRdb copy is limited to in-frame clones, with some not included. The sample contains tens of thousands of clones, 65% to 85% of which appear only once. With regard to this clone: Its antigen is undetermined.

Study-wide results and limits: Two AZD1222 administrations were followed by greater Spike-specific TCR breadth and depth. Only a handful of AZD1222 recipients tested seropositive at baseline.

This receptor was identified in an adult in good health. The sample consisted of peripheral blood, taken on day 0 of AZD1222 vaccination.

The DNA of the CDR3 is TGTGCCATCAGTGAAGCGGGACAGAGCTACGAGCAGTACTTC. It codes for CAISEAGQSYEQYF. V gene TRBV10-3 combines with J gene TRBJ2-7, with D possibly called TRBD1 or TRBD2 (7 bases each). Germline CDR1 and CDR2: ENHRY and SYGVKD. Deletions cut 3 bases from V and 3 bases from J, with 12 bases between. The CDR3 is made up of 14 amino acids.